The clone carrying this T cell receptor (beta chain) has more than one count but fewer than ten. Its antigen is as yet unknown. Cultured CD4+ T-cell DNA underwent Oncomine TCR Beta short-read sequencing. TCRdb processed the PCR reads anew with MiXCR; each CDR3 protein has one entry. The table shows around 20,000 distinct CDR3 sequences, with 38% occurring only once. The germline V gene encodes CDR1 MNHEY and CDR2 SMNVEV (reference sequence). Trimming cost V 3 bases and J 8 bases, with 13 bases left between them. The CDR3 has 14 residues. The sample is drawn from a study of vaccination and CD4 T cells after COVID-19. Treatment here: approximately 9-day PBMC culture with coronavirus spike peptide pools or control peptides (ViraFEST assay).

The sample consisted of CD4+ T cells from blood, cultured in vitro, taken before SARS-CoV-2 vaccination. The chain links TRBV27 to TRBJ1-4; the D is unclear. This TCR was sampled from a human donor who received a COVID-19 vaccine. For the CDR3, the DNA is TGTGCCAGCAGTTTGGGTCGGGTAGGGGAAAAACTGTTTTTT. This gives the protein CASSLGRVGEKLFF.